These T cell receptor beta chains were read from a single sample in a study of cytomegalovirus exposure and HLA in healthy donors. Some clones are missing from TCRdb's copy, which holds only in-frame ones; the method was immunoSEQ multiplex PCR. The profile covers about 57,000 clones, with approximately 95% appearing a single time and 5.8% taken by the ten largest. The sequenced material came from PBMCs. The receptors come from a woman younger than 30 in good health and CMV-seronegative. The CDR3 runs from the conserved cysteine through the conserved F or W. Fields, in order: V gene, clone size, J gene, D gene, CDR3 protein, CDR3 DNA. D genes are given only for firm matches. Size tells how often a clone was seen (once, few, many) or the class of an expanded clone, and some rows leave it out.

TRBV6-6	few	TRBJ2-7	TRBD2	CASISGNSYEQYF	TGTGCCAGCATCAGCGGGAACTCCTACGAGCAGTACTTC
TRBV29-1	once	TRBJ2-1	NA	CSVGVTEQFF	TGCAGCGTCGGGGTTACTGAGCAGTTCTTC
TRBV5-6	NA	TRBJ1-1	NA	CASSLDRGGTEAFF	TGTGCCAGCAGCCTCGACCGGGGTGGGACTGAAGCTTTCTTT
TRBV7-2	NA	TRBJ1-5	NA	CASSLGGGQPQHF	TGTGCCAGCAGCTTAGGGGGCGGACAGCCCCAGCATTTT
TRBV7-6	NA	TRBJ1-4	NA	CASSLARQAGAEKLFF	TGTGCCAGCAGCCTTGCCCGACAGGCCGGGGCTGAAAAACTGTTTTTT
TRBV13	NA	TRBJ1-1	TRBD1	CASSPPWGTAMNTEAFF	TGTGCCAGCAGCCCTCCCTGGGGGACAGCCATGAACACTGAAGCTTTCTTT
TRBV6-5	NA	TRBJ1-2	NA	CASSTRKTGNYGYTF	TGTGCCAGCAGTACACGGAAAACAGGGAACTATGGCTACACCTTC
TRBV15	NA	TRBJ2-1	NA	CATSRRDNEQFF	TGTGCCACCAGCAGACGGGACAATGAGCAGTTCTTC
TRBV7-8	NA	TRBJ2-1	NA	CASSLVLATYYNEQFF	TGTGCCAGCAGCTTAGTCCTAGCCACATACTACAATGAGCAGTTCTTC
TRBV5-1	NA	TRBJ2-1	TRBD2	CASSLPGVAGSYNEQFF	TGCGCCAGCAGCTTACCGGGAGTAGCGGGGTCCTACAATGAGCAGTTCTTC
TRBV27	once	TRBJ2-5	NA	CASSLGYGGETQYF	TGTGCCAGCAGTTTAGGGTACGGCGGGGAGACCCAGTACTTC